This T cell receptor (beta chain) came from a study of blood T cell repertoires in COVID-19. Background on the study: The study drew acute and convalescent COVID-19 samples from the United States, Italy and Spain. Sources were T cells, B-cell-depleted T cells, or PBMCs; the material itself was cDNA or gDNA.

The recovered donors of Cohort 3 showed two negative PCRs, clearance, or symptom resolution. Clones were read by immunoSEQ multiplex PCR, and TCRdb kept only the in-frame ones, dropping some. Among fewer than 500,000 clones listed, 85% to 90% were seen once. Germline values: CDR1 MDHEN, CDR2 SYDVKM. The CDR3 has 15 amino acids. V lost 8 bases and J lost 0, with 11 bases in between. The chain has TRBV28 and TRBJ2-6, with no clear D. This sequence originates from a man aged 25-45 years who had recovered from COVID-19. Sequencing was done on a sample of PBMCs or T cells enriched from blood (not recorded which). The CDR3 spells CASRRSSSGANVLTF. In nucleotides, the CDR3 is TGTGCCAGCCGCAGGTCGAGCTCTGGGGCCAACGTCCTGACTTTC.